These 26 T cell receptor beta chains were all obtained from the same sample, sequenced in a study of cytomegalovirus exposure and HLA in healthy donors. With 60 Vbeta and 13 Jbeta primers, the PCR was carried out. Repertoires were generated with immunoSEQ multiplex PCR, while TCRdb's copy carries only in-frame clones and drops some. The sample has tens of thousands of clones, about 47% seen once. The sequenced sample was PBMCs. The origin of the receptors is a human donor in good health.

The chain is built from TRBV5-4 and TRBJ2-1; 8 bases map to TRBD2. Germline V gene sequence: CDR1 SGHNT, CDR2 YYREEE (reference sequence). CDR3 length equals 16 residues. The V segment lost 4 bases and the J segment 4 bases; nucleotides outside the gene matches: 10. The CDR3 reads CASSQDTAGEYNEQFF. The CDR3 coding sequence is TGTGCCAGCAGCCAAGATACAGCGGGGGAGTACAATGAGCAGTTCTTC.

This clone has a handful of counts. V gene TRBV27 combines with J gene TRBJ1-5; 7 nucleotides agree with TRBD1. V lost 10 bases, J lost 3 bases, and 6 bases stayed unmatched. Germline CDR1 is MNHEY and CDR2 is SMNVEV (reference sequence). This CDR3 spans 13 amino acids. The CDR3: CAIGGTDNQPQHF. The CDR3 DNA sequence: TGTGCCATAGGCGGGACAGACAATCAGCCCCAGCATTTT.

V gene TRBV7-2 combines with J gene TRBJ1-1; D may be TRBD1 (5 bases). The germline V gene has CDR1 SGHTA and CDR2 FQGNSA. The CDR3 consists of 15 residues. The V end was cut by 5 bases, the J end by 1 base, with 14 bases between. The chain's CDR3 is CASSPKAGGNTEAFF. The CDR3 DNA follows: TGTGCCAGCAGCCCTAAGGCCGGGGGGAACACTGAAGCTTTCTTT.

The CDR3 DNA follows: TGCAGCGTCGGGACGGGCGGGGCCGAGCAGTACTTC. Residues: CSVGTGGAEQYF. This rearrangement joins TRBV29-1 to TRBJ2-7; maybe TRBD2 (6 bases). The CDR3 has 12 amino acids. Looked up from germline, CDR1 is SQVTM and CDR2 is ANQGSEA. V lost 6 bases, J lost 6 bases, and 15 bases lay in between.

This clone was counted a few times. The gene calls are TRBV21-1 and TRBJ2-7; the listed D gene, TRBD1, was not tested against the DNA. TRBV21-1 is a pseudogene. The CDR3 is 14 amino acids. CDR3 sequence reads: CASSTRTAYYEQYF. CDR3 bases: TGTGCCAGCAGCACCCGGACAGCATACTACGAGCAGTACTTC.

This chain's CDR3 is CASSSRDFWDTQYF. In nucleotides, the CDR3 is TGTGCCAGCAGCTCCAGGGACTTTTGGGATACGCAGTATTTT. The chain uses TRBV7-9 and TRBJ2-3; D perhaps matches TRBD2 (6 bases). The CDR3 loop spans 14 amino acids. The germline V gene has CDR1 SEHNR and CDR2 FQNEAQ (reference sequence). Trimming took 4 bases from V and 6 from J, leaving 14 bases between them.

In its sample, this clone was seen once. The genes are TRBV6-5 and TRBJ2-7; 7 bases match TRBD2. This CDR3 has 15 residues. The germline V gene has CDR1 MNHEY and CDR2 SVGAGI. V dropped 2 bases and J dropped 2; count of bases not matched to a gene: 6. Written as DNA, the CDR3 is TGTGCCAGCAGTTACGGCGGCGGGACTACCTACGAGCAGTACTTC. Translated: CASSYGGGTTYEQYF.

This sequence joins TRBV18 and TRBJ2-3, with a possible D match to TRBD1 (6 bases). Per germline, CDR1 KGHSH and CDR2 LQKENI. CDR3 size: 13 residues. Trimming removed 10 bases from V and 2 bases from J, with 13 bases in between. CDR3 loop: CANNREITDTQYF. As DNA, the CDR3 is TGTGCCAACAACAGGGAGATCACAGATACGCAGTATTTT. Variable domain in full (rest from reference TRBV18 and TRBJ2-3): NAGVMQNPRHLVRRRGQEARLRCSPMKGHSHVYWYRQLPEEGLKFMVYLQKENIIDESGMPKERFSAEFPKEGPSILRIQQVVRGDSAAYFCANNREITDTQYFGPGTRLTVL.

The rearrangement links TRBV2 to TRBJ1-2; D may be TRBD1 (6 bases). The CDR3 has 13 amino acids. Trimming removed 7 bases at V and 3 bases at J, with 12 bases between. CDR1 is SNHLY and CDR2 is FYNNEI in the germline V gene. The CDR3 reads CASNRASDYGYTF. CDR3 in DNA: TGTGCCAGCAACAGGGCTTCGGACTATGGCTACACCTTC.

This clone was recorded a few times. The genes are TRBV11-2 and TRBJ2-4; 8 nucleotides match TRBD2. Trimming cost V 1 base and J 8 bases; bases outside gene matches: 13. The CDR3 is 17 amino acids. Germline CDR1 is SGHAT and CDR2 is FQNNGV. The CDR3 DNA follows: TGTGCCAGCAGCTTAGTCCGGCTAGCGGGTATAAAGCACATTCAGTACTTC. Its translation is CASSLVRLAGIKHIQYF.

This clone was found a few times. This chain connects TRBV19 to TRBJ2-2; D uncertain. Trimming pared 8 bases from V and 5 bases from J, leaving 15 bases between. The CDR3 has 14 amino acids. Germline values: CDR1 LNHDA, CDR2 SQIVND (reference sequence). CDR3 in amino acids: CASGYSHATGELFF. CDR3 coding DNA: TGTGCCAGTGGTTATAGTCACGCGACCGGGGAGCTGTTTTTT.

This clone was counted a few times. The genes are TRBV6-6 and TRBJ2-1, with TRBD2 matching 7 bases. Per the germline V gene, CDR1 is MNHNY and CDR2 is SVGAGI (reference sequence). This CDR3 comprises 15 residues. Trimming at V came to 5 bases and at J to 0 bases, leaving 4 bases not matched to a gene. The CDR3 spells CASSDLADSYNEQFF. CDR3 DNA sequence: TGTGCCAGCAGTGATCTAGCGGACTCCTACAATGAGCAGTTCTTC.

This clone qualifies as medium-sized. The V and J genes are TRBV19 and TRBJ2-7; D might be TRBD1 (6 bases). The germline V gene encodes CDR1 LNHDA and CDR2 SQIVND (reference sequence). The CDR3 loop spans 14 amino acids. V lost 3 bases and J lost 4, with 13 bases in between. The CDR3 sequence: CASSMTGSRYEQYF. The CDR3 DNA follows: TGTGCCAGTAGTATGACAGGATCTCGTTACGAGCAGTACTTC.

In the case of this clone: Distinct nucleotide sequences in the sample also encode this CDR3. This chain links TRBV2 with TRBJ2-7, with D uncertain. The V end was cut by 5 bases, the J end by 1 base, with 6 bases between. Per the germline V gene, CDR1 is SNHLY and CDR2 is FYNNEI. The CDR3 length is 12 residues. CDR3 in DNA: TGTGCCAGCAGTAAGCTATCCTACGAGCAGTACTTC. Amino acid sequence: CASSKLSYEQYF.

This rearrangement joins TRBV14 to TRBJ2-7; the D gene is possibly TRBD1 (5 bases). V gave up 4 bases and J gave up 4 bases, with 14 bases separating them. The length of the CDR3 is 14 residues. CDR1 and CDR2 (germline): SGHDN, FVKESK. The CDR3 is CASSPLTAFYEQYF. CDR3 DNA: TGTGCCAGCAGCCCTTTGACAGCCTTTTACGAGCAGTACTTC.

This clone was detected only a few times. The chain couples TRBV5-4 to TRBJ2-5, with D perhaps matching TRBD1 (5 bases). Germline-derived CDR1 and CDR2 are SGHNT and YYREEE (reference sequence). The CDR3 totals 15 residues. Deletions cut 4 bases from V and 4 bases from J, with 17 bases between. This CDR3 reads CASSPSTGGGETQYF. The CDR3 DNA reads as TGTGCCAGCAGCCCCTCAACAGGTGGCGGAGAGACCCAGTACTTC.

V usage is TRBV4-3 and J usage is TRBJ2-5; D perhaps matches TRBD1 (6 bases). This CDR3 has 16 residues. The V and J ends lost 1 base and 2 bases respectively, with 14 bases between them. Germline values: CDR1 LGHNA, CDR2 YSLEER. CDR3 sequence (DNA): TGCGCCAGCAGCCAAGCGACAGGATTTGGGCAAGAGACCCAGTACTTC. It codes for CASSQATGFGQETQYF.

The V and J genes are TRBV30 and TRBJ1-1; no definite D call. Germline V gene sequence: CDR1 GTSNPN, CDR2 SVGIG (reference sequence). Trimming took off 0 bases at V and 5 bases at J, with 10 bases between the two ends. The CDR3 extends over 13 amino acids. This chain's CDR3 is CAWSVGGGTEAFF. The CDR3 DNA follows: TGTGCCTGGAGTGTAGGCGGTGGGACTGAAGCTTTCTTT. The full variable domain, rest sourced from reference TRBV30 and TRBJ1-1, is SQTIHQWPATLVQPVGSPLSLECTVEGTSNPNLYWYRQAAGRGLQLLFYSVGIGQISSEVPQNLSASRPQDRQFILSSKKLLLSDSGFYLCAWSVGGGTEAFFGQGTRLTVV.

CDR3 in amino acids: CASSLGGEGVEQFF. The CDR3, as DNA: TGTGCCAGCAGCTTAGGGGGGGAGGGGGTGGAGCAGTTCTTC. The V gene is TRBV7-2, the J gene TRBJ2-1; D possibly corresponds to TRBD2 (7 bases). Germline CDR1 and CDR2: SGHTA and FQGNSA. V lost 1 base, J lost 10 bases, and 14 bases lay in between. CDR3 size: 14 residues.

This rearrangement joins TRBV7-8 to TRBJ1-5, with 9 bases aligning to TRBD1. This CDR3 is 16 amino acids long. With V trimmed by 2 bases and J by 6 bases, 8 bases remained unmatched. From germline, CDR1 is SGHVS and CDR2 FQNEAQ. The CDR3 bases are TGTGCCAGCAGCTTACGGGGGACAGGGAGGATTCAGCCCCAGCATTTT. It codes for CASSLRGTGRIQPQHF.

The chain has TRBV6-5 and TRBJ1-4; the D is unclear. Germline loops: CDR1 MNHEY, CDR2 SVGAGI. Trimming took off 5 bases at V and 1 base at J, with 8 bases between the two ends. The CDR3 is made up of 14 amino acids. CDR3 sequence (DNA): TGTGCCAGCAGTCTCAGTGTAACTAATGAAAAACTGTTTTTT. Protein product: CASSLSVTNEKLFF.

V usage is TRBV4-2 and J usage is TRBJ2-6; possible D gene TRBD2, 7 bases. Germline CDR1 is LGHNA and CDR2 is YNFKEQ. The CDR3 length is 18 residues. Trimming pared 1 base from V and 2 bases from J, leaving 15 bases between. The CDR3 protein is CASSQVRAGAAGANVLTF. CDR3 nucleotides: TGTGCCAGCAGCCAAGTCCGGGCGGGGGCGGCTGGGGCCAACGTCCTGACTTTC.

The chain recombines TRBV5-4 with TRBJ2-7, with a tentative D call TRBD1 (5 bases). The V and J ends lost 0 bases and 2 bases respectively, with 9 bases between them. The V gene's germline CDR1 is SGHNT and CDR2 YYREEE (reference sequence). This CDR3 contains 14 residues. CDR3 in DNA: TGTGCCAGCAGCTTGGTTCAGGGCCCCTACGAGCAGTACTTC. Its protein product is CASSLVQGPYEQYF. The full variable domain, in which reference TRBV5-4 and TRBJ2-7 provide the parts outside the CDR3, is ETGVTQSPTHLIKTRGQQVTLRCSSQSGHNTVSWYQQALGQGPQFIFQYYREEENGRGNFPPRFSGLQFPNYSSELNVNALELDDSALYLCASSLVQGPYEQYFGPGTRLTVT.

The chain is built from TRBV7-2 and TRBJ1-2; D is perhaps TRBD1 (5 bases). V was trimmed by 1 base and J by 4 bases, leaving 16 bases between them. This CDR3 has 16 residues. Germline V gene data show CDR1 as SGHTA and CDR2 as FQGNSA. The CDR3 region has the DNA TGTGCCAGCAGCTTAGGGTACGGGGGGGACCTCTATGGCTACACCTTC. Protein product: CASSLGYGGDLYGYTF.

The chain is built from TRBV11-2 and TRBJ1-6; 11 bases are a match to TRBD1. The J segment lost 9 bases and the V segment lost 1 base, leaving 5 bases of the junction unmatched. In germline, CDR1 is SGHAT, CDR2 FQNNGV. This CDR3 comprises 16 residues. The CDR3 sequence is CASSLGGQGASSPLHF. The CDR3 DNA reads as TGTGCCAGCAGCTTAGGTGGACAGGGGGCTAGTTCACCCCTCCACTTT.

The chain employs TRBV10-2 and TRBJ1-4, with 7 positions matching TRBD1. CDR3 length equals 15 residues. Germline loops: CDR1 WSHSY, CDR2 SAAADI. The V and J ends lost 3 bases and 5 bases, in that order; junction bases with no gene match: 6. The CDR3 region is CASSDLDRSNEKLFF. The CDR3 DNA reads TGCGCCAGCAGTGACCTGGACAGGTCGAATGAAAAACTGTTTTTT.